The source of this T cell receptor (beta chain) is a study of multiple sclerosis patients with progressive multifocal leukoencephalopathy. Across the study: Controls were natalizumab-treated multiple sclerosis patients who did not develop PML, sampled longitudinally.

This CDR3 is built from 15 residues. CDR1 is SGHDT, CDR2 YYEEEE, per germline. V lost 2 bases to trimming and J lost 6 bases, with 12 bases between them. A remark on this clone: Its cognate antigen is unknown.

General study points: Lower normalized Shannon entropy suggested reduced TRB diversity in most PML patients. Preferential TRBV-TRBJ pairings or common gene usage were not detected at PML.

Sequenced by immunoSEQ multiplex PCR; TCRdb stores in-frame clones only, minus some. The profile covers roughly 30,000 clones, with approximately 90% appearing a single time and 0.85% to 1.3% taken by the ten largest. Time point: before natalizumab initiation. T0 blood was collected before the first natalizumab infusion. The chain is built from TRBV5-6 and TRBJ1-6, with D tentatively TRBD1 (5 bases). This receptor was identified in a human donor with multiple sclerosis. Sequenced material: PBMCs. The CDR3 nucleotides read TGTGCCAGCAGCTTCTGGGGGAGGGGTAATTCACCCCTCCACTTT. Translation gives CASSFWGRGNSPLHF.